These T cell receptor beta chains were read from a single sample in a study of T cell responses to AZD1222 COVID-19 vaccine. Clones were read by immunoSEQ multiplex PCR, and TCRdb kept only the in-frame ones, dropping some. The sample has around 90,000 clones, about 86% seen once. The sequencing here drew on peripheral blood, taken on day 0 of AZD1222 vaccination. The source of these receptors is an adult in good health. Both conserved end residues are part of each CDR3. The D gene is left open where the match is weak. The size field is filled for only some rows; it gives once, few, many or a size class.

clone size: -; V gene: TRBV5-4; D gene: -; J gene: TRBJ2-7; CDR3 DNA: TGTGCCAGCAGCAAGGACCAGGGGACCTACGAGCAGTACTTC; CDR3 protein: CASSKDQGTYEQYF
clone size: once; V gene: TRBV5-1; D gene: -; J gene: TRBJ2-2; CDR3 DNA: TGCGCCAGCAGCTTGCTAGGGACGAACACCGGGGAGCTGTTTTTT; CDR3 protein: CASSLLGTNTGELFF
clone size: -; V gene: TRBV19; D gene: -; J gene: TRBJ2-7; CDR3 DNA: TGTGCCAGTAGTTCCCCAACCGGGGTCGAGCAGTACTTC; CDR3 protein: CASSSPTGVEQYF
clone size: -; V gene: TRBV5-1; D gene: -; J gene: TRBJ1-2; CDR3 DNA: TGCGCCAGCAGCAAGGACCGTGCTAAAGGCTACACCTTC; CDR3 protein: CASSKDRAKGYTF
clone size: -; V gene: TRBV7-2; D gene: TRBD1; J gene: TRBJ1-2; CDR3 DNA: TGTGCCAGCAGCTTCCCCTTTGACAGGGTCAATGGCTACACCTTC; CDR3 protein: CASSFPFDRVNGYTF
clone size: -; V gene: TRBV19; D gene: -; J gene: TRBJ2-6; CDR3 DNA: TGTGCCAGCGCGGACGGCTCTGGGGCCAACGTCCTGACTTTC; CDR3 protein: CASADGSGANVLTF
clone size: -; V gene: TRBV5-1; D gene: -; J gene: TRBJ1-1; CDR3 DNA: TGCGCCAGCAGCCCCGGTCTGAACACTGAAGCTTTCTTT; CDR3 protein: CASSPGLNTEAFF
clone size: few; V gene: TRBV6-6; D gene: -; J gene: TRBJ1-2; CDR3 DNA: TGTGCCAGCAGTTACGTCGAGACCACCGGCTACACCTTC; CDR3 protein: CASSYVETTGYTF
clone size: -; V gene: TRBV4-2; D gene: TRBD2; J gene: TRBJ2-1; CDR3 DNA: TGTGCCAGCAGCCAAGTTAGCGGGAGGTCCTACAATGAGCAGTTCTTC; CDR3 protein: CASSQVSGRSYNEQFF
clone size: -; V gene: TRBV6-5; D gene: -; J gene: TRBJ2-7; CDR3 DNA: TGTGCCAGCAGGGACATCTACGAGCAGTACTTC; CDR3 protein: CASRDIYEQYF
clone size: -; V gene: TRBV6-5; D gene: TRBD1; J gene: TRBJ1-4; CDR3 DNA: TGTGCCAGCAAGAGAACTACAGGGGCAGGGGAAAAACTGTTTTTT; CDR3 protein: CASKRTTGAGEKLFF
clone size: -; V gene: TRBV9; D gene: -; J gene: TRBJ2-1; CDR3 DNA: TGTGCCAGCAGCTCCCACTTCGATGAGCAGTTCTTC; CDR3 protein: CASSSHFDEQFF
clone size: -; V gene: TRBV6-5; D gene: TRBD2; J gene: TRBJ2-7; CDR3 DNA: TGTGCCAGCAGAGCAACTAGCGGGAGTTACGAGCAGTACTTC; CDR3 protein: CASRATSGSYEQYF
clone size: once; V gene: TRBV11-3; D gene: TRBD2; J gene: TRBJ2-2; CDR3 DNA: TGTGCCAGCCAGAGCGGGAGTGCCACACCTGGGGAGCTGTTTTTT; CDR3 protein: CASQSGSATPGELFF
clone size: -; V gene: TRBV10-3; D gene: -; J gene: TRBJ2-7; CDR3 DNA: TGTGCCATCACCGGACAGGGAGGGTCCGAGCAGTACTTC; CDR3 protein: CAITGQGGSEQYF
clone size: -; V gene: TRBV23-1; D gene: TRBD1; J gene: TRBJ2-5; CDR3 DNA: TGCGCCAGCGGCCAACAGGGGGCGCTGGAAGAGACCCAGTACTTC; CDR3 protein: CASGQQGALEETQYF
clone size: once; V gene: TRBV7-9; D gene: TRBD1; J gene: TRBJ1-1; CDR3 DNA: TGTGCCAGCAGCCCTCAACAGGGGATGGCTGAAGCTTTCTTT; CDR3 protein: CASSPQQGMAEAFF
clone size: -; V gene: TRBV11-3; D gene: -; J gene: TRBJ2-7; CDR3 DNA: TGTGCCAGCAGCTTAGATTTGGCCCGTTACGAGCAGTACTTC; CDR3 protein: CASSLDLARYEQYF
clone size: -; V gene: TRBV6-2/TRBV6-3; D gene: TRBD2; J gene: TRBJ2-1; CDR3 DNA: TGTGCCAGCAGTTACCCCCCTCTGACTAGCGGGAGTTATAATGAGCAGTTCTTC; CDR3 protein: CASSYPPLTSGSYNEQFF
clone size: -; V gene: TRBV5-4; D gene: -; J gene: TRBJ2-6; CDR3 DNA: TGTGCCAGCAGCTTGGACCCCGGGGCGGGCGGGGCCAACGTCCTGACTTTC; CDR3 protein: CASSLDPGAGGANVLTF
clone size: -; V gene: TRBV19; D gene: TRBD1; J gene: TRBJ1-3; CDR3 DNA: TGTGCCACCTCGTCCGGGACAGGGGGATCTGGAAACACCATATATTTT; CDR3 protein: CATSSGTGGSGNTIYF
clone size: -; V gene: TRBV19; D gene: -; J gene: TRBJ2-7; CDR3 DNA: TGTGCCAGTAGTAGAACGGGGGATAGCTCCTACGAGCAGTACTTC; CDR3 protein: CASSRTGDSSYEQYF
clone size: -; V gene: TRBV10-3; D gene: -; J gene: TRBJ1-5; CDR3 DNA: TGTGCCATCAGGGACGTTAGCAATCAGCCCCAGCATTTT; CDR3 protein: CAIRDVSNQPQHF
clone size: -; V gene: TRBV7-2; D gene: TRBD2; J gene: TRBJ2-5; CDR3 DNA: TGTGCCAGCAGCACCGGGACTAGCGGGGAGACCCAGTACTTC; CDR3 protein: CASSTGTSGETQYF
clone size: once; V gene: TRBV6-1; D gene: -; J gene: TRBJ2-7; CDR3 DNA: TGTGCCAGCAGTGACACAGGGAGTTCACCGTACTTC; CDR3 protein: CASSDTGSSPYF
clone size: -; V gene: TRBV4-1; D gene: TRBD1; J gene: TRBJ1-3; CDR3 DNA: TGCGCCAGCAGCCATGTGGACAGGCCAAACACCATATATTTT; CDR3 protein: CASSHVDRPNTIYF
clone size: -; V gene: TRBV6-5; D gene: TRBD1; J gene: TRBJ2-7; CDR3 DNA: TGTGCCAGCAGGGGACAGTACGAGCAGTACTTC; CDR3 protein: CASRGQYEQYF
clone size: -; V gene: TRBV6-2/TRBV6-3; D gene: -; J gene: TRBJ1-6; CDR3 DNA: TGTGCCAGCAGTTCCATCACGGCGAATTCACCCCTCCACTTT; CDR3 protein: CASSSITANSPLHF
clone size: -; V gene: TRBV19; D gene: TRBD1; J gene: TRBJ1-2; CDR3 DNA: TGTGCCAGTAGTCGAGCGACAGGGAACTATGGCTACACCTTC; CDR3 protein: CASSRATGNYGYTF
clone size: -; V gene: TRBV11-2; D gene: TRBD2; J gene: TRBJ2-7; CDR3 DNA: TGTGCCAGCAGCTTAGTCGCTAGCCGGGGGACTATAGAGCAGTACTTC; CDR3 protein: CASSLVASRGTIEQYF
clone size: -; V gene: TRBV5-1; D gene: TRBD2; J gene: TRBJ2-7; CDR3 DNA: TGCGCCAGCAGCTTGGGCAGCCTAGCGGGGGCCTACGAGCAGTACTTC; CDR3 protein: CASSLGSLAGAYEQYF
clone size: -; V gene: TRBV14; D gene: -; J gene: TRBJ1-1; CDR3 DNA: TGTGCCAGCAGCCAAGAGTACCGTATCACTGAAGCTTTCTTT; CDR3 protein: CASSQEYRITEAFF
clone size: -; V gene: TRBV6-5; D gene: TRBD1; J gene: TRBJ2-5; CDR3 DNA: TGTGCCAGCAGGACAGGGAACTGGGAGACCCAGTACTTC; CDR3 protein: CASRTGNWETQYF
clone size: -; V gene: TRBV7-5; D gene: -; J gene: TRBJ1-5; CDR3 DNA: TGTGTCAGAAGCTTAGCTGAAAGGGACAGTAAAAATCAGCCCCAGCATTTT; CDR3 protein: CVRSLAERDSKNQPQHF
clone size: -; V gene: TRBV5-1; D gene: -; J gene: TRBJ2-1; CDR3 DNA: TGCGCCAGCAGCTGGGGGCTATCCTACAATGAGCAGTTCTTC; CDR3 protein: CASSWGLSYNEQFF
clone size: -; V gene: TRBV25-1; D gene: -; J gene: TRBJ1-4; CDR3 DNA: TGTGCCAGCAGTGAAGTTGCAACTAATGAAAAACTGTTTTTT; CDR3 protein: CASSEVATNEKLFF
clone size: -; V gene: TRBV4-1; D gene: -; J gene: TRBJ2-7; CDR3 DNA: TGCGCCAGCAGCCAAGCCGGGGTGAGCACCTACGAGCAGTACTTC; CDR3 protein: CASSQAGVSTYEQYF
clone size: -; V gene: TRBV6-2/TRBV6-3; D gene: TRBD2; J gene: TRBJ2-2; CDR3 DNA: TGTGCCAGCAGTTTTACTAGCGCGAACACCGGGGAGCTGTTTTTT; CDR3 protein: CASSFTSANTGELFF
clone size: -; V gene: TRBV5-1; D gene: TRBD2; J gene: TRBJ2-1; CDR3 DNA: TGCGCCAGCAGCTTGGAACTAGCGGGGCCTCGTGAGCAGTTCTTC; CDR3 protein: CASSLELAGPREQFF
clone size: -; V gene: TRBV24-1; D gene: -; J gene: TRBJ2-7; CDR3 DNA: TGTGCCACCAGTGAGGGGGGCGCCCACCCCGGCGAGCAGTACTTC; CDR3 protein: CATSEGGAHPGEQYF
clone size: -; V gene: TRBV7-9; D gene: TRBD1; J gene: TRBJ1-6; CDR3 DNA: TGTGCCAGCCGACCCCGGGACAGTGGGAATTCACCCCTCCACTTT; CDR3 protein: CASRPRDSGNSPLHF
clone size: -; V gene: TRBV9; D gene: TRBD2; J gene: TRBJ2-7; CDR3 DNA: TGTGCCAGCAGCGTAGGGGGGACTAGCGTTGACGAGCAGTACTTC; CDR3 protein: CASSVGGTSVDEQYF
clone size: -; V gene: TRBV3-1/TRBV3-2; D gene: TRBD1; J gene: TRBJ1-2; CDR3 DNA: TGTGCCAGCAGGGGGACAGGCGACTATGGCTACACCTTC; CDR3 protein: CASRGTGDYGYTF
clone size: -; V gene: TRBV5-8; D gene: -; J gene: TRBJ1-5; CDR3 DNA: TGTGCCAGCAGCAGCCAAGGGGGTCAGCCCCAGCATTTT; CDR3 protein: CASSSQGGQPQHF
clone size: -; V gene: TRBV14; D gene: TRBD2; J gene: TRBJ2-7; CDR3 DNA: TGTGCCAGCAGCCGATCGGGCGGGGGGACCTACGAGCAGTACTTC; CDR3 protein: CASSRSGGGTYEQYF
clone size: -; V gene: TRBV6-5; D gene: TRBD1; J gene: TRBJ1-2; CDR3 DNA: TGTGCCAGCAGAGGGACAGCCCTCCGGTATGGCTACACCTTC; CDR3 protein: CASRGTALRYGYTF
clone size: -; V gene: TRBV18; D gene: TRBD1; J gene: TRBJ1-2; CDR3 DNA: TGTGCCAGCTCACTTGACAGGGACTATGGCTACACCTTC; CDR3 protein: CASSLDRDYGYTF